Detailed here is one T cell receptor (beta chain). Its target is not known. This record belongs to a study of spatial heterogeneity in lung cancer. Study results and limitations: The numbers of ubiquitous and regional expanded TCRs correlated with ubiquitous and regional nonsynonymous mutations, respectively. It was found that expanded intratumoral alpha and beta TCR counts tracked tumor mutation counts.

There are 12 residues in the CDR3. Trimming shortened V by 0 bases and J by 2 bases, and 2 bases separated the two germline ends. Germline CDR1 reads SGHTA; CDR2 reads FQGNSA. Time point meaning: sample taken at primary tumor resection. Every individual TCR cDNA molecule carried its own unique molecular identifier, which allowed correction of PCR and sequencing errors. MiXCR was run by TCRdb on the 5' RACE reads, yielding one entry per CDR3 protein. The sample holds roughly 8,900 distinct CDR3 sequences; over 7.5% are singletons and the top ten take roughly 12%. The J gene is TRBJ2-7, the V gene TRBV7-2; unclear D gene. The source material was lung tumor tissue, sampled at surgery. The origin of this receptor is a female donor with early-stage non-small cell lung cancer. The CDR3 DNA is TGTGCCAGCAGCTTAGCTGCCTACGAGCAGTACTTC. Amino acids: CASSLAAYEQYF.